This is a list of T cell receptor beta chains from one sample in a study of cytomegalovirus exposure and HLA in healthy donors. The assay was immunoSEQ multiplex PCR, and TCRdb's table has in-frame clones only and misses some. The profile covers over 100,000 clones, with around 78% appearing a single time and less than 2% taken by the ten largest. The sequencing sample was made of PBMCs. These receptor sequences come from a female donor in good health and CMV-seropositive. Both conserved end residues are part of each CDR3. The order of the fields is CDR3 length, D gene, V gene, clone size, J gene, CDR3 protein, CDR3 DNA. D genes are given only for firm matches. Rows may omit the clone size; those that give it use once, few, many or a size class.

length: 15
D: -
V: TRBV7-2
size: -
J: TRBJ1-2
CDR3: CASSFQRGGVYGYTF
DNA: TGTGCCAGCAGCTTCCAGAGGGGGGGAGTCTATGGCTACACCTTC

length: 15
D: -
V: TRBV7-9
size: -
J: TRBJ2-2
CDR3: CASSSGWRASGELFF
DNA: TGTGCCAGCAGCTCGGGATGGCGGGCGAGCGGGGAGCTGTTTTTT

length: 18
D: TRBD2
V: TRBV29-1
size: -
J: TRBJ2-2
CDR3: CSVEVVTSGRWDTGELFF
DNA: TGCAGCGTTGAGGTAGTGACTAGCGGGAGATGGGACACCGGGGAGCTGTTTTTT

length: 14
D: -
V: TRBV6-1
size: once
J: TRBJ1-1
CDR3: CASKQGLGDTEAFF
DNA: TGTGCCAGCAAGCAGGGCCTCGGAGACACTGAAGCTTTCTTT

length: 13
D: -
V: TRBV6-6
size: -
J: TRBJ2-5
CDR3: CASSSTGQETQYF
DNA: TGTGCCAGCAGTTCGACAGGACAAGAGACCCAGTACTTC

length: 16
D: TRBD1
V: TRBV5-6
size: few
J: TRBJ1-1
CDR3: CASSIAGTGWNTEAFF
DNA: TGTGCCAGCAGCATAGCCGGGACAGGGTGGAACACTGAAGCTTTCTTT

length: 15
D: -
V: TRBV6-6
size: -
J: TRBJ1-6
CDR3: CASSYSRQADGPLHF
DNA: TGTGCCAGCAGTTACTCCCGACAGGCGGATGGTCCCCTCCACTTT

length: 13
D: -
V: TRBV6-5
size: -
J: TRBJ2-7
CDR3: CASSENTRGEQYF
DNA: TGTGCCAGCAGTGAAAATACAAGAGGGGAGCAGTACTTC

length: 15
D: TRBD2
V: TRBV5-4
size: -
J: TRBJ2-7
CDR3: CASSPPAGATDEQYF
DNA: TGTGCCAGCAGCCCCCCAGCGGGGGCCACAGACGAGCAGTACTTC

length: 13
D: -
V: TRBV27
size: -
J: TRBJ1-5
CDR3: CASSLAGNQPQHF
DNA: TGTGCCAGCAGTTTAGCAGGGAATCAGCCCCAGCATTTT

length: 12
D: TRBD2
V: TRBV2
size: -
J: TRBJ2-7
CDR3: CASNLRGGKQYF
DNA: TGTGCCAGCAATTTACGGGGGGGCAAGCAGTACTTC

length: 17
D: TRBD2
V: TRBV9
size: few
J: TRBJ2-2
CDR3: CASSSRSIAGVAGELFF
DNA: TGTGCCAGCAGCTCCCGCAGTATAGCGGGAGTTGCCGGGGAGCTGTTTTTT

length: 17
D: TRBD2
V: TRBV9
size: -
J: TRBJ2-3
CDR3: CASSVVAGTSGADTQYF
DNA: TGTGCCAGCAGCGTAGTAGCTGGGACTAGTGGGGCAGATACGCAGTATTTT

length: 16
D: TRBD1
V: TRBV5-1
size: -
J: TRBJ1-2
CDR3: CASSYGTGRGNYGYTF
DNA: TGCGCCAGCAGCTACGGGACAGGGAGGGGTAACTATGGCTACACCTTC

length: 13
D: -
V: TRBV18
size: -
J: TRBJ2-5
CDR3: CASSPGAPGTQYF
DNA: TGTGCCAGCTCACCCGGAGCCCCGGGGACCCAGTACTTC

length: 18
D: TRBD1
V: TRBV15
size: -
J: TRBJ2-7
CDR3: CATSREGGQGLASYEQYF
DNA: TGTGCCACCAGCAGAGAAGGGGGACAGGGACTGGCTTCCTACGAGCAGTACTTC

length: 18
D: -
V: TRBV7-6
size: -
J: TRBJ1-3
CDR3: CASSLSPPRQASGNTIYF
DNA: TGTGCCAGCAGCTTATCCCCCCCACGACAGGCCTCTGGAAACACCATATATTTT

length: 15
D: -
V: TRBV5-1
size: -
J: TRBJ1-5
CDR3: CASSLAGYANQPQHF
DNA: TGCGCCAGCAGCTTGGCAGGGTACGCAAATCAGCCCCAGCATTTT

length: 20
D: TRBD1
V: TRBV9
size: -
J: TRBJ2-7
CDR3: CASSVDPGTGGEFSWYEQYF
DNA: TGTGCCAGCAGCGTAGACCCTGGGACAGGGGGCGAGTTTAGTTGGTACGAGCAGTACTTC

length: 15
D: -
V: TRBV9
size: -
J: TRBJ1-3
CDR3: CASSRREGSGNTIYF
DNA: TGTGCCAGCAGCCGGAGGGAGGGCTCTGGAAACACCATATATTTT

length: 15
D: -
V: TRBV5-1
size: once
J: TRBJ2-3
CDR3: CASSLGTGATDTQYF
DNA: TGCGCCAGCAGCTTGGGAACGGGAGCCACAGATACGCAGTATTTT

length: 15
D: TRBD2
V: TRBV7-2
size: few
J: TRBJ2-3
CDR3: CASSLYAGGPDTQYF
DNA: TGTGCCAGCAGCTTATATGCGGGGGGGCCGGATACGCAGTATTTT

length: 18
D: TRBD1
V: TRBV6-1
size: -
J: TRBJ1-4
CDR3: CASSAPGQGALINEKLFF
DNA: TGTGCCAGCAGTGCTCCGGGACAGGGGGCCCTTATTAATGAAAAACTGTTTTTT

length: 15
D: -
V: TRBV15
size: -
J: TRBJ2-3
CDR3: CATSSRLDRPDTQYF
DNA: TGTGCCACCAGCAGTCGCCTAGATCGTCCAGATACGCAGTATTTT

length: 13
D: TRBD1
V: TRBV10-3
size: -
J: TRBJ2-3
CDR3: CAIRGTDADTQYF
DNA: TGTGCCATCAGGGGGACAGACGCAGATACGCAGTATTTT

length: 15
D: -
V: TRBV28
size: -
J: TRBJ1-1
CDR3: CASSQGGGLNTEAFF
DNA: TGTGCCAGCAGTCAAGGTGGGGGACTCAACACTGAAGCTTTCTTT

length: 15
D: -
V: TRBV6-5
size: -
J: TRBJ2-7
CDR3: CASSYSKGPRGEQYF
DNA: TGTGCCAGCAGTTACTCGAAGGGTCCCCGGGGAGAGCAGTACTTC

length: 15
D: TRBD1
V: TRBV7-3
size: -
J: TRBJ2-1
CDR3: CASSETGQVGNEQFF
DNA: TGTGCCAGCAGCGAAACAGGACAGGTCGGTAATGAGCAGTTCTTC

length: 14
D: -
V: TRBV27
size: -
J: TRBJ1-2
CDR3: CASRPGLANYGYTF
DNA: TGTGCCAGCAGACCAGGGTTAGCTAACTATGGCTACACCTTC

length: 13
D: -
V: TRBV5-1
size: -
J: TRBJ2-1
CDR3: CASSAGTYNEQFF
DNA: TGCGCCAGCAGCGCAGGAACCTACAATGAGCAGTTCTTC

length: 16
D: TRBD1
V: TRBV5-4
size: few
J: TRBJ1-6
CDR3: CASRRTGTGLISPLHF
DNA: TGTGCCAGCAGGAGGACAGGGACAGGGCTCATTTCACCCCTCCACTTT

length: 15
D: -
V: TRBV5-4
size: -
J: TRBJ1-1
CDR3: CASSPVLGEDTEAFF
DNA: TGTGCCAGCAGCCCCGTTTTGGGGGAGGACACTGAAGCTTTCTTT

length: 13
D: -
V: TRBV30
size: -
J: TRBJ1-1
CDR3: CAWSENLGRVAFF
DNA: TGTGCCTGGAGTGAGAACCTAGGGCGGGTCGCTTTCTTT

length: 14
D: -
V: TRBV5-6
size: -
J: TRBJ1-2
CDR3: CASSLGREVYGYTF
DNA: TGTGCCAGCAGCTTGGGCAGGGAGGTCTATGGCTACACCTTC

length: 15
D: -
V: TRBV14
size: -
J: TRBJ1-4
CDR3: CASSQGGGTNEKLFF
DNA: TGTGCCAGCAGCCAAGGGGGCGGCACTAATGAAAAACTGTTTTTT

length: 17
D: TRBD1
V: TRBV5-1
size: -
J: TRBJ2-5
CDR3: CASSTAPGQEHQETQYF
DNA: TGCGCCAGCAGCACCGCTCCGGGACAGGAGCACCAAGAGACCCAGTACTTC

length: 14
D: TRBD1
V: TRBV5-4
size: -
J: TRBJ2-7
CDR3: CASSWGTGEYEQYF
DNA: TGTGCCAGCAGCTGGGGGACAGGGGAATACGAGCAGTACTTC

length: 14
D: -
V: TRBV6-5
size: -
J: TRBJ2-7
CDR3: CASSYRVSFYEQYF
DNA: TGTGCCAGCAGTTACCGGGTCAGCTTCTACGAGCAGTACTTC

length: 16
D: -
V: TRBV6-5
size: -
J: TRBJ2-5
CDR3: CASSYSGARALETQYF
DNA: TGTGCCAGCAGTTATTCAGGGGCGAGGGCTTTGGAGACCCAGTACTTC

length: 15
D: -
V: TRBV21-1
size: -
J: TRBJ1-6
CDR3: CASSPRAPGDSPLHF
DNA: TGTGCCAGCAGCCCCCGGGCCCCGGGGGATTCACCCCTCCACTTT

length: 18
D: TRBD1
V: TRBV19
size: -
J: TRBJ1-5
CDR3: CASSASTGTGYSNQPQHF
DNA: TGTGCCAGTAGTGCCAGCACCGGGACAGGCTATAGCAATCAGCCCCAGCATTTT

length: 12
D: -
V: TRBV5-1
size: -
J: TRBJ2-7
CDR3: CASSLTGREQYF
DNA: TGCGCCAGCAGCTTGACAGGTAGGGAGCAGTACTTC

length: 12
D: -
V: TRBV2
size: -
J: TRBJ1-1
CDR3: CAAGRDYTEAFF
DNA: TGTGCCGCGGGCCGCGACTACACTGAAGCTTTCTTT

length: 23
D: TRBD1
V: TRBV6-1
size: -
J: TRBJ1-3
CDR3: CASSEYFPDVQLPGGMGRNTIYF
DNA: TGTGCCAGCAGTGAATATTTTCCAGACGTTCAATTACCAGGGGGAATGGGCAGAAACACCATATATTTT

length: 13
D: -
V: TRBV19
size: -
J: TRBJ1-1
CDR3: CASTQETNTEAFF
DNA: TGTGCCAGTACCCAGGAAACGAACACTGAAGCTTTCTTT

length: 13
D: TRBD1
V: TRBV30
size: -
J: TRBJ1-1
CDR3: CAGRQGMTTEAFF
DNA: TGTGCCGGGCGACAGGGGATGACGACTGAAGCTTTCTTT

length: 14
D: TRBD2
V: TRBV7-8
size: -
J: TRBJ2-1
CDR3: CASSLRRLADEQFF
DNA: TGTGCCAGCAGCTTAAGAAGACTAGCTGATGAGCAGTTCTTC

length: 19
D: TRBD2
V: TRBV5-6
size: -
J: TRBJ2-1
CDR3: CASSLRLSGVISSYNEQFF
DNA: TGTGCCAGCAGCTTGCGACTAAGCGGGGTGATTAGCTCCTACAATGAGCAGTTCTTC

length: 15
D: -
V: TRBV28
size: -
J: TRBJ2-5
CDR3: CASSLFSNGGETQYF
DNA: TGTGCCAGCAGTTTATTCTCCAACGGAGGGGAGACCCAGTACTTC

length: 16
D: -
V: TRBV6-1
size: -
J: TRBJ1-3
CDR3: CASSVKTGHSGNTIYF
DNA: TGTGCCAGCAGTGTAAAGACGGGACACTCTGGAAACACCATATATTTT

length: 13
D: -
V: TRBV7-9
size: few
J: TRBJ1-2
CDR3: CASSATGDYGYTF
DNA: TGTGCCAGCAGCGCAACAGGAGACTATGGCTACACCTTC

length: 14
D: TRBD2
V: TRBV5-1
size: -
J: TRBJ2-2
CDR3: CASSLGTSGTELFF
DNA: TGCGCCAGCAGCTTGGGTACTAGCGGCACGGAGCTGTTTTTT

length: 13
D: -
V: TRBV5-6
size: -
J: TRBJ2-7
CDR3: CASSFGRANEQYF
DNA: TGTGCCAGCAGCTTTGGCAGGGCAAACGAGCAGTACTTC

length: 14
D: -
V: TRBV18
size: -
J: TRBJ2-5
CDR3: CASSPQQHQETQYF
DNA: TGTGCCAGCTCACCACAACAGCACCAAGAGACCCAGTACTTC

length: 11
D: -
V: TRBV7-2
size: -
J: TRBJ2-5
CDR3: CASSIDGPQYF
DNA: TGTGCCAGCAGCATTGATGGGCCCCAGTACTTC

length: 15
D: -
V: TRBV11-3
size: -
J: TRBJ1-1
CDR3: CASSLGGELNTEAFF
DNA: TGTGCCAGCAGCTTAGGGGGGGAACTGAACACTGAAGCTTTCTTT

length: 13
D: -
V: TRBV19
size: few
J: TRBJ2-7
CDR3: CASSGGTDYEQYF
DNA: TGTGCCAGTAGTGGGGGGACAGACTACGAGCAGTACTTC

length: 14
D: -
V: TRBV10-2
size: few
J: TRBJ2-2
CDR3: CASSELSGTGELFF
DNA: TGCGCCAGCAGTGAGCTTAGCGGAACCGGGGAGCTGTTTTTT